This T cell receptor (beta chain) derives from a study of identical twins. TCRdb passed the 5' RACE reads through MiXCR, listing each CDR3 protein once. The sample consists of 450,000 or so distinct CDR3 sequences, roughly 26% of them appearing once. In addition, the sample was reused for a study of T cells expressing NK-cell markers. From that study: One of eight sequenced donors was HCMV-seronegative; the other seven were seropositive.

Input material: CD4+ T cells sorted from blood. The clonotype was recovered from a woman younger than 35 in good health.

CDR3 protein: CASSNQGYEQYF. The CDR3 coding sequence is TGCGCCAGCAGCAACCAGGGCTACGAGCAGTACTTC. This chain links TRBV5-1 with TRBJ2-7, with TRBD1 as a possible D gene (5 bases). This CDR3 has 12 residues. Germline V lookup: CDR1 SGHRS, CDR2 YFSETQ. Trimming shortened V by 4 bases and J by 3 bases, and 8 bases separated the two germline ends.